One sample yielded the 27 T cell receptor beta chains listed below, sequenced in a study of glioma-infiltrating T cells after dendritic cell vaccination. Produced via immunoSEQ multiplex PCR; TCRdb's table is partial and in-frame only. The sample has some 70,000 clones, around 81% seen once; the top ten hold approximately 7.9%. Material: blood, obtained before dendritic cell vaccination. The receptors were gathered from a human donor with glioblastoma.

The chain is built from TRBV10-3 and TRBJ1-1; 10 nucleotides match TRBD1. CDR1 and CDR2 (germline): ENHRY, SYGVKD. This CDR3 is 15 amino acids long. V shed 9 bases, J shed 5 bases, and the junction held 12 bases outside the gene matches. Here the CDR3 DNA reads TGTGCCATAAGACCGGGACAGGGGTCGTGGACTGAAGCTTTCTTT. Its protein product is CAIRPGQGSWTEAFF.

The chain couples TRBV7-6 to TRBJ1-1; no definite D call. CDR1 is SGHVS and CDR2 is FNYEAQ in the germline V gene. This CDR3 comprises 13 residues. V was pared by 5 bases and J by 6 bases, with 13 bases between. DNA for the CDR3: TGTGCCAGCAGCCCCGGTACGCCGGCTGAAGCTTTCTTT. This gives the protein CASSPGTPAEAFF.

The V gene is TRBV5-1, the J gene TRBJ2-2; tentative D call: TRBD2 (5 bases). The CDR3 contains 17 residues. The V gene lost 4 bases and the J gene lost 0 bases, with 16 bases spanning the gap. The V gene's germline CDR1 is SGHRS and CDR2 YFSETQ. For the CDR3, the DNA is TGCGCCAGCAGCATAAATCCGGGATCCACGAACACCGGGGAGCTGTTTTTT. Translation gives CASSINPGSTNTGELFF. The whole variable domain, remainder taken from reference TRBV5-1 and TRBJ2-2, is KAGVTQTPRYLIKTRGQQVTLSCSPISGHRSVSWYQQTPGQGLQFLFEYFSETQRNKGNFPGRFSGRQFSNSRSEMNVSTLELGDSALYLCASSINPGSTNTGELFFGEGSRLTVL.

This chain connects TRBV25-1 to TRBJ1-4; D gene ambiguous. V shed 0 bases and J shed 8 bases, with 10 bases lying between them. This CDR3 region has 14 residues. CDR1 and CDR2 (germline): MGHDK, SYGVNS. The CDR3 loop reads CASSEYRGGEKLFF. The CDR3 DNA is TGTGCCAGCAGTGAATATAGAGGTGGAGAAAAACTGTTTTTT.

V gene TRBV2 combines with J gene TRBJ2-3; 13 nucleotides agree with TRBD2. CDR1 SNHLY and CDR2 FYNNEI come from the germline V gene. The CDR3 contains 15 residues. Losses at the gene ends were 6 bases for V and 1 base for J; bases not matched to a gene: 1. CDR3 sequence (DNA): TGTGCCAGCAGAGGGACTAGCGGGGGCACAGATACGCAGTATTTT. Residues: CASRGTSGGTDTQYF.

The CDR3 sequence: CASSQRGLVLEQGASKGNEQFF. Here the CDR3 DNA reads TGTGCCAGCAGCCAAAGGGGGTTGGTGTTAGAACAGGGCGCGTCCAAGGGCAATGAGCAGTTCTTC. The chain links TRBV4-2 to TRBJ2-1; a weak D match, TRBD1 (6 bases). CDR1 and CDR2 (germline): LGHNA, YNFKEQ. The V and J ends lost 2 bases and 6 bases respectively, with 35 bases between them. The CDR3 has 22 residues.

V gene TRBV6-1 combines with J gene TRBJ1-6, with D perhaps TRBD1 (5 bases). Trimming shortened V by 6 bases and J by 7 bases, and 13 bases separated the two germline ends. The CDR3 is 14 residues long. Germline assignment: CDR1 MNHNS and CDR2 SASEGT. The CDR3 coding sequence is TGTGCCAGCAGCCCCCCTGGGGGGAATTCACCCCTCCACTTT. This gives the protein CASSPPGGNSPLHF.

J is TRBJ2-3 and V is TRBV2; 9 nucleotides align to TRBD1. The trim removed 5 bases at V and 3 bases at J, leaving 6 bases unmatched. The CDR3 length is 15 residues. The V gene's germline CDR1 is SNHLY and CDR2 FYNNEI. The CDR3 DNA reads TGTGCCAGCAGTACCACAGGGGGCGGAACAGATACGCAGTATTTT. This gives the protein CASSTTGGGTDTQYF.

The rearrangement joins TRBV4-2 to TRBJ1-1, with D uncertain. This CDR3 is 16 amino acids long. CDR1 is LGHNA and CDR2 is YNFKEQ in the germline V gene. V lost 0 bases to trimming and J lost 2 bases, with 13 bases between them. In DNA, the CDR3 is TGTGCCAGCAGCCAAGAGGTCCTCCAAGCCAACACTGAAGCTTTCTTT. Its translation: CASSQEVLQANTEAFF.

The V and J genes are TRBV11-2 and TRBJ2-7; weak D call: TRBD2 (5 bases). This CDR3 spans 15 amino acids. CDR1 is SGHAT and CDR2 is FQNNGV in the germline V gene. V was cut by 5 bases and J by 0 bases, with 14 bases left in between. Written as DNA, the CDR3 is TGTGCCAGCAGCCCTGCCTCGGGGAACTCCTACGAGCAGTACTTC. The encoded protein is CASSPASGNSYEQYF.

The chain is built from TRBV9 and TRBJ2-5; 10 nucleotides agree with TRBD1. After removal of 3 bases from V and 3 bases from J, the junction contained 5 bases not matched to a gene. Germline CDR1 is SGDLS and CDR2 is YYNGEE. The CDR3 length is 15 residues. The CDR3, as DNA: TGTGCCAGCAGCGACCCCGGACAGGGGGAAGAGACCCAGTACTTC. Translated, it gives CASSDPGQGEETQYF.

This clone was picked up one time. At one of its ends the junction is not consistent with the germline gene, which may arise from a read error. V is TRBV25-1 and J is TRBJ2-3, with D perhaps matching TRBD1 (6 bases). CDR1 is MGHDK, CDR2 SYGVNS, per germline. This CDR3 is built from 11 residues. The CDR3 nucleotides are TGTGCCAGCAGTGTGGGGGCCTCGAAGAATTTT. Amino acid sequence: CASSVGASKNF.

CDR3 sequence reads: CASSVGPGVAEQFF. DNA for the CDR3: TGTGCCAGCAGTGTTGGGCCAGGGGTGGCTGAGCAGTTCTTC. The chain carries TRBV6-1 and TRBJ2-1, with D tentatively TRBD1 (6 bases). CDR3 length equals 14 residues. Germline lookup yields CDR1 MNHNS and CDR2 SASEGT. Trimming stripped 4 bases from V and 9 bases from J, with 16 bases between.

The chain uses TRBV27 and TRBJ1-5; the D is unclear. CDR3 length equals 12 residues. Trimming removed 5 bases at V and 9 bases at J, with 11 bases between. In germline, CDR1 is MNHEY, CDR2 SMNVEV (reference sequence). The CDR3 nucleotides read TGTGCCAGCAGTGCCCCGCCGGGGCCCCAGCATTTT. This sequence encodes CASSAPPGPQHF.

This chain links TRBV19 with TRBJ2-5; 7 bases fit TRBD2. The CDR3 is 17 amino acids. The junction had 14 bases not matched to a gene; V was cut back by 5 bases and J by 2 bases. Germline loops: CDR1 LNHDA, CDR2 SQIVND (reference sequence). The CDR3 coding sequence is TGTGCCAGTAGTGCCCTGCCCCTGAGCGGGGAACAAGAGACCCAGTACTTC. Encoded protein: CASSALPLSGEQETQYF.

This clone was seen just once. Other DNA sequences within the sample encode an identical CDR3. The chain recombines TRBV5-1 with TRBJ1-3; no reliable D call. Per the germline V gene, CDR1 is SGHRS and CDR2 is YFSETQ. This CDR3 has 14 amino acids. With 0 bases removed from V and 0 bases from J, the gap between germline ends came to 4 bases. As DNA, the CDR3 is TGCGCCAGCAGCTTGGACAGCTCTGGAAACACCATATATTTT. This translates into CASSLDSSGNTIYF.

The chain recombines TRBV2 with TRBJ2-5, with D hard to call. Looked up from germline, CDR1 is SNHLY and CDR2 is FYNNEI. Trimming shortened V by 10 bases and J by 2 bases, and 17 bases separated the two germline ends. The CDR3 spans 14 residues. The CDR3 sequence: CAMSLAVQQETQYF. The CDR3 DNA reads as TGTGCCATGTCTCTGGCGGTCCAACAAGAGACCCAGTACTTC.

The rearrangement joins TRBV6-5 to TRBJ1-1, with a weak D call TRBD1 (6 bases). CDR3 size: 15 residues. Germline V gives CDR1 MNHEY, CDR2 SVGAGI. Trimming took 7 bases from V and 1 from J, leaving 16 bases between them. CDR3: CASKRGGVENTEAFF. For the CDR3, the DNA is TGTGCCAGCAAAAGGGGGGGGGTCGAGAACACTGAAGCTTTCTTT.

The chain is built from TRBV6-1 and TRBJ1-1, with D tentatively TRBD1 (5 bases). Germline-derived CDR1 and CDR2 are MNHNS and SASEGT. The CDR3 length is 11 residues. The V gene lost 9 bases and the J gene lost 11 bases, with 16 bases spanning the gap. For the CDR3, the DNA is TGTGCCAGTACCCTCGGGGGTTGGGCTTTCTTT. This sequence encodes CASTLGGWAFF.

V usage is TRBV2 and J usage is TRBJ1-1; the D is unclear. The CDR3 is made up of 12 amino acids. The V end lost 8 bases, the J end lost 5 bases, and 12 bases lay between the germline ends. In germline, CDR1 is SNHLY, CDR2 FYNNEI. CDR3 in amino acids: CASLGGWTEAFF. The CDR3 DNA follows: TGTGCCAGCTTGGGAGGATGGACTGAAGCTTTCTTT.

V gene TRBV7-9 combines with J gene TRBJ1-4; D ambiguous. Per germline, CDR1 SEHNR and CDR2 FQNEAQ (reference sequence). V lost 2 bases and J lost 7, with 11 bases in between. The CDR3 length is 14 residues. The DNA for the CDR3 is TGTGCCAGCAGCTTAAAGGCGGCAGCTGAAAAACTGTTTTTT. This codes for CASSLKAAAEKLFF.

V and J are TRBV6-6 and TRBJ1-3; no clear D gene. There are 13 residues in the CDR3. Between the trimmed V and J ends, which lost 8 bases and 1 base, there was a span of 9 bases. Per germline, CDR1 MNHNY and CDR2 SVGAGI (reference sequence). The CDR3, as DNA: TGTGCCAGCGAGGTCGAATCTGGAAACACCATATATTTT. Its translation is CASEVESGNTIYF.

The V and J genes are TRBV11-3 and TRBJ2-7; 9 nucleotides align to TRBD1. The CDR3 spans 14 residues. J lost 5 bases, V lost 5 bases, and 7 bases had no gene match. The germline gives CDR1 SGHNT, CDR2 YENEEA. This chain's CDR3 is CASSDRDRDHEQYF. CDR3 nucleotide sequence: TGTGCCAGCAGCGACCGGGACAGGGACCACGAGCAGTACTTC.

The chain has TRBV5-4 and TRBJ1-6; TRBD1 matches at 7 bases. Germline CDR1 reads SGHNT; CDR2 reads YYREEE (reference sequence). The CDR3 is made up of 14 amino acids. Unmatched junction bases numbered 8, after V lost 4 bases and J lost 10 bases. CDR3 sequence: CASSLRQGESPLHF. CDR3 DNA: TGTGCCAGCAGCCTAAGACAGGGAGAGTCACCCCTCCACTTT. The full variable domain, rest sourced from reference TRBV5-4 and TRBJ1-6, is ETGVTQSPTHLIKTRGQQVTLRCSSQSGHNTVSWYQQALGQGPQFIFQYYREEENGRGNFPPRFSGLQFPNYSSELNVNALELDDSALYLCASSLRQGESPLHFGNGTRLTVT.

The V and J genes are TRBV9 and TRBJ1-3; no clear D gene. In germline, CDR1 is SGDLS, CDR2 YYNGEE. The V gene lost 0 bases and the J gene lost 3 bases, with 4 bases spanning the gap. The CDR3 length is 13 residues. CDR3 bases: TGTGCCAGCAGCGTAGAACTTGGAAACACCATATATTTT. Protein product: CASSVELGNTIYF.

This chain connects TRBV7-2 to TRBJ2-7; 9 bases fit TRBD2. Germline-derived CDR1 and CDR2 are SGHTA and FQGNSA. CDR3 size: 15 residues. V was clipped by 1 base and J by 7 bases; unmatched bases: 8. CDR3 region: CASSLELAGSGEQYF. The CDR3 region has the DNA TGTGCCAGCAGCTTAGAGCTAGCGGGATCTGGGGAGCAGTACTTC.

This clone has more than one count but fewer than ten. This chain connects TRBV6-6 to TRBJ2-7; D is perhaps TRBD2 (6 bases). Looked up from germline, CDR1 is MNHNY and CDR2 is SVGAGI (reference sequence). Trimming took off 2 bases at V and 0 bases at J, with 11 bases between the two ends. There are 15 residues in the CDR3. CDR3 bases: TGTGCCAGCAGTTACGCCGGGACTGACTCCTACGAGCAGTACTTC. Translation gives CASSYAGTDSYEQYF.